A single sample gave rise to the 26 T cell receptor beta chains below, sequenced in a study of T cell responses to AZD1222 COVID-19 vaccine. Only in-frame clones appear in the TCRdb table, and some are missing; sequencing was by immunoSEQ multiplex PCR. Here the sample spans 130,000 to 150,000 clones, over 75% being singletons. Here the sequenced sample was peripheral blood, taken on day 0 of AZD1222 vaccination. All receptors derive from an adult in good health.

This rearrangement joins TRBV6-4 to TRBJ2-3; 8 bases map to TRBD2. Trimming at V came to 3 bases and at J to 0 bases, leaving 11 bases not matched to a gene. In germline, CDR1 is MRHNA, CDR2 SNTAGT. This CDR3 is built from 18 residues. CDR3 amino acids: CASSEGATSASSTDTQYF. The CDR3 DNA is TGTGCCAGCAGTGAGGGGGCGACTAGCGCGTCTAGCACAGATACGCAGTATTTT.

The V call is TRBV7-3, the J call TRBJ2-3; 10 positions agree with TRBD2. CDR1 is SGHTA, CDR2 FQGTGA, per germline. CDR3 size: 15 residues. Germline trimming cut 4 bases from V and 4 bases from J; bases unmatched to any gene: 5. CDR3 in amino acids: CASSSTGTSADTQYF. The DNA of the CDR3 is TGTGCCAGCAGCTCTACCGGGACTAGCGCAGATACGCAGTATTTT.

J is TRBJ1-1 and V is TRBV4-2, with D possibly matching TRBD1 (5 bases). V lost 4 bases and J 6 bases, leaving 6 bases between the germline ends. CDR1 is LGHNA and CDR2 is YNFKEQ in the germline V gene. The CDR3 runs 11 residues. The CDR3, as DNA: TGTGCCAGCAGCCTAGGGGCTGAAGCTTTCTTT. As protein: CASSLGAEAFF.

J is TRBJ2-1 and V is TRBV5-1, with TRBD2 identical over 7 bases. This CDR3 contains 14 residues. Germline V gives CDR1 SGHRS, CDR2 YFSETQ. With 4 bases clipped from V and 10 bases from J, the junction kept 11 bases outside the gene matches. The CDR3 is CASSPESQREEQFF. The DNA of the CDR3 is TGCGCCAGCAGCCCTGAGAGTCAGCGGGAAGAGCAGTTCTTC.

V usage is TRBV10-3 and J usage is TRBJ2-7; 7 bases are shared with TRBD2. Germline V gene lookup returns CDR1 ENHRY and CDR2 SYGVKD. The V and J ends lost 2 bases and 5 bases, in that order; junction bases with no gene match: 9. The CDR3 consists of 15 residues. The CDR3 reads CAISEEGAGVHEQYF. The CDR3 nucleotides read TGTGCCATCAGTGAGGAGGGTGCGGGGGTGCACGAGCAGTACTTC.

This chain uses TRBV19 with TRBJ1-4, with no clear D. The CDR3 contains 13 residues. Germline-derived CDR1 and CDR2 are LNHDA and SQIVND (reference sequence). Trimming left V 3 bases short and J 5 bases short, with 7 bases between. The CDR3 nucleotides are TGTGCCAGTAGTATTGGGCAGAATGAAAAACTGTTTTTT. Encoded protein: CASSIGQNEKLFF. Variable domain in full (rest from reference TRBV19 and TRBJ1-4): DGGITQSPKYLFRKEGQNVTLSCEQNLNHDAMYWYRQDPGQGLRLIYYSQIVNDFQKGDIAEGYSVSREKKESFPLTVTSAQKNPTAFYLCASSIGQNEKLFFGSGTQLSVL.

V usage is TRBV14 and J usage is TRBJ2-3; D unresolved. Germline V CDR1 and CDR2: SGHDN, FVKESK. The CDR3 totals 14 residues. Deletions cut 1 base from V and 2 bases from J, with 7 bases between. As DNA, the CDR3 is TGTGCCAGCAGCCAAGGCCATTCCACAGATACGCAGTATTTT. It translates to CASSQGHSTDTQYF.

The chain has TRBV6-5 and TRBJ1-2; D not resolved. Deletions cut 6 bases from V and 2 bases from J, with 10 bases between. The CDR3 contains 13 residues. CDR1 and CDR2 from the germline V gene are MNHEY and SVGAGI. The CDR3, as DNA: TGTGCCAGCAGATCCATGAAGAACTATGGCTACACCTTC. Translation: CASRSMKNYGYTF.

V usage is TRBV12-3 or TRBV12-4 and J usage is TRBJ2-7; a possible D gene is TRBD1 (5 bases). CDR3 length: 12 residues. V shed 5 bases and J shed 3 bases, with 8 bases lying between them. The DNA of the CDR3 is TGTGCCAGCAGTGCCAGGGACTACGAGCAGTACTTC. Protein sequence: CASSARDYEQYF.

This chain uses TRBV10-3 with TRBJ1-1; D is unclear. This CDR3 has 13 amino acids. V was trimmed by 1 base and J by 0 bases, leaving 3 bases between them. CDR1 is ENHRY and CDR2 is SYGVKD in the germline V gene. The CDR3, as DNA: TGTGCCATCAGTGAGTTGGTGAACACTGAAGCTTTCTTT. This translates into CAISELVNTEAFF.

The chain uses TRBV6-4 and TRBJ2-5; 8 positions agree with TRBD1. Per germline, CDR1 MRHNA and CDR2 SNTAGT. The CDR3 contains 15 residues. The junction had 6 bases not matched to a gene; V was cut back by 2 bases and J by 4 bases. The CDR3 DNA follows: TGTGCCAGCAGTGACCGGCCAGGGGGCACAGAGACCCAGTACTTC. Amino acid sequence: CASSDRPGGTETQYF.

The chain is built from TRBV18 and TRBJ1-2; tentatively, D is TRBD1 (6 bases). V gave up 2 bases and J gave up 8 bases, with 21 bases separating them. The CDR3 has 16 amino acids. Germline values: CDR1 KGHSH, CDR2 LQKENI. The CDR3 DNA reads as TGTGCCAGCTCACCAGTTACCGTGGACAGTGAGAGGGGCTACACCTTC. Translated: CASSPVTVDSERGYTF.

This chain links TRBV18 with TRBJ2-3; 11 nucleotides align to TRBD2. Germline loops: CDR1 KGHSH, CDR2 LQKENI. The CDR3 covers 16 residues. V was pared by 3 bases and J by 2 bases, with 4 bases of the junction left unmatched. The CDR3 region has the DNA TGTGCCAGCTCACCCTTAGCGGGAGGGATCACAGATACGCAGTATTTT. This encodes CASSPLAGGITDTQYF. The full variable domain, in which reference TRBV18 and TRBJ2-3 provide the parts outside the CDR3, is NAGVMQNPRHLVRRRGQEARLRCSPMKGHSHVYWYRQLPEEGLKFMVYLQKENIIDESGMPKERFSAEFPKEGPSILRIQQVVRGDSAAYFCASSPLAGGITDTQYFGPGTRLTVL.

V is TRBV4-3 and J is TRBJ1-1; perhaps TRBD1 as D (6 bases). The CDR3 is 17 amino acids. Germline values: CDR1 LGHNA, CDR2 YSLEER. V lost 0 bases and J lost 4, with 18 bases in between. CDR3 DNA: TGCGCCAGCAGCCAAGAGCTAGGAAGGGGGTTCTCCACTGAAGCTTTCTTT. This encodes CASSQELGRGFSTEAFF.

The chain uses TRBV6-1 and TRBJ2-7, with 9 nucleotides matching TRBD1. Germline CDR1 is MNHNS and CDR2 is SASEGT. The CDR3 covers 19 residues. Germline trimming cut 0 bases from V and 3 bases from J; bases unmatched to any gene: 15. In DNA form, the CDR3 reads TGTGCCAGCAGTGAAGCAGGGTTCGGGACAGGGTTTTCTCGCTACGAGCAGTACTTC. The encoded protein is CASSEAGFGTGFSRYEQYF.

The chain is built from TRBV3-1 (or the pseudogene TRBV3-2) and TRBJ2-3; 11 nucleotides agree with TRBD2. V trimming: 1 base; J trimming: 2 bases; junction bases outside the gene matches: 8. The germline gives CDR1 LGHDT, CDR2 YNNKEL (reference sequence). The CDR3 length is 18 residues. The CDR3: CASSQGVVAGGPTDTQYF. In nucleotides, the CDR3 is TGTGCCAGCAGCCAAGGAGTAGTAGCGGGGGGGCCCACAGATACGCAGTATTTT.

This chain joins TRBV12-3 or TRBV12-4 and TRBJ1-1, with a weak D call TRBD1 (5 bases). CDR3 length equals 13 residues. V lost 3 bases and J 7 bases, leaving 12 bases between the germline ends. The CDR3 region has the DNA TGTGCCAGCAGTTTTTTGACAGAACTTGAAGCTTTCTTT. Amino acids: CASSFLTELEAFF.

This rearrangement joins TRBV11-2 to TRBJ2-3, with 10 bases fitting TRBD2. CDR1 is SGHAT, CDR2 FQNNGV, per germline. Trimming took 5 bases from V and 4 from J; bases not matched to a gene: 6. The CDR3 covers 15 residues. The CDR3 sequence is CASSVAGGGADTQYF. CDR3 sequence (DNA): TGTGCCAGCAGCGTAGCGGGAGGAGGGGCAGATACGCAGTATTTT. Based on the CDR3 plus reference TRBV11-2 and TRBJ2-3, the full variable domain is EAGVAQSPRYKIIEKRQSVAFWCNPISGHATLYWYQQILGQGPKLLIQFQNNGVVDDSQLPKDRFSAERLKGVDSTLKIQPAKLEDSAVYLCASSVAGGGADTQYFGPGTRLTVL.

The J gene is TRBJ1-5, the V gene TRBV6-2 or TRBV6-3; a weak D match, TRBD1 (5 bases). This CDR3 has 15 residues. V shed 6 bases and J shed 4 bases, with 16 bases lying between them. The germline gives CDR1 MNHEY, CDR2 SVGEGT. In nucleotides, the CDR3 is TGTGCCAGCAGCCCCACCTCCCGGGGGAATCAGCCCCAGCATTTT. Residues: CASSPTSRGNQPQHF.

The chain joins TRBV5-1 to TRBJ2-3; D perhaps matches TRBD2 (6 bases). The CDR3 totals 14 residues. V shed 3 bases and J shed 3 bases, with 11 bases lying between them. Germline V gives CDR1 SGHRS, CDR2 YFSETQ. As DNA, the CDR3 is TGCGCCAGCAGCTCCCTCGGGGGTACAGATACGCAGTATTTT. This translates into CASSSLGGTDTQYF.

J is TRBJ1-2 and V is TRBV15; no firm D call. There are 12 residues in the CDR3. Trimming removed 0 bases at V and 8 bases at J, with 7 bases between. Germline V gene lookup returns CDR1 LNHNV and CDR2 YYDKDF (reference sequence). The CDR3 coding sequence is TGTGCCACCAGCAGAGACAGACGAGGCTACACCTTC. Protein product: CATSRDRRGYTF.

The chain employs TRBV5-6 and TRBJ1-3; D is unclear. Trimming left V 5 bases short and J 3 bases short, with 18 bases between. CDR1 is SGHDT, CDR2 YYEEEE, per germline. The CDR3 consists of 16 residues. CDR3 in amino acids: CASSINGLSYGNTIYF. For the CDR3, the DNA is TGTGCCAGCAGTATTAACGGTTTATCATATGGAAACACCATATATTTT.

This clone came up once. The rearrangement links TRBV28 to TRBJ1-2; TRBD1 aligns across 7 bases. V was pared by 4 bases and J by 1 base, with 3 bases of the junction left unmatched. Germline CDR1 is MDHEN and CDR2 is SYDVKM. The CDR3 loop spans 14 amino acids. This CDR3 is CASSSSGGNYGYTF. In DNA form, the CDR3 reads TGTGCCAGCAGTTCATCAGGGGGTAACTATGGCTACACCTTC.

This clone was observed a few times. The rearrangement uses TRBV27 and TRBJ2-2; D is unclear. The CDR3 length is 16 residues. Germline CDR1 MNHEY, CDR2 SMNVEV (reference sequence). Trimming took off 2 bases at V and 3 bases at J, with 13 bases between the two ends. The CDR3 region is CASSLIGYPDTGELFF. The CDR3 nucleotides read TGTGCCAGCAGTTTAATTGGCTACCCGGACACCGGGGAGCTGTTTTTT.

The chain recombines TRBV7-9 with TRBJ2-1; TRBD2 aligns across 13 bases. V lost 5 bases to trimming and J lost 0 bases; unmatched junction nucleotides: 10. Germline assignment: CDR1 SEHNR and CDR2 FQNEAQ (reference sequence). This CDR3 is 19 amino acids long. CDR3 loop: CASSVRLAGGTHSYNEQFF. The CDR3 bases are TGTGCCAGCAGCGTTAGACTAGCGGGAGGTACCCACTCCTACAATGAGCAGTTCTTC.

CDR3 DNA sequence: TGTGCCATCTGGGCGGTGGGCACTGAAGCTTTCTTT. Translation gives CAIWAVGTEAFF. This rearrangement joins TRBV10-3 to TRBJ1-1; no definite D call. The germline V gene encodes CDR1 ENHRY and CDR2 SYGVKD. This CDR3 contains 12 residues. V was clipped by 8 bases and J by 4 bases, with 11 bases between them.